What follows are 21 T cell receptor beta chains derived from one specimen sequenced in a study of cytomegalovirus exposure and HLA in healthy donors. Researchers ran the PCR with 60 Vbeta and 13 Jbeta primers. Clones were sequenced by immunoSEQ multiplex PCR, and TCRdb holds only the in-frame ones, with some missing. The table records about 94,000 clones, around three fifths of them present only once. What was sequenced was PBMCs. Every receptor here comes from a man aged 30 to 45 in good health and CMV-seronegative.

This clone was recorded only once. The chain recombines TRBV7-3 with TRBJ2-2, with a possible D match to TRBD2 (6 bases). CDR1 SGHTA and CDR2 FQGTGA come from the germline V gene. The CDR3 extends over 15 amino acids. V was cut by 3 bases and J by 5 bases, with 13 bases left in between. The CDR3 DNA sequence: TGTGCCAGCAGCTTTTCCAGGGAGGATACCGGGGAGCTGTTTTTT. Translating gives CASSFSREDTGELFF.

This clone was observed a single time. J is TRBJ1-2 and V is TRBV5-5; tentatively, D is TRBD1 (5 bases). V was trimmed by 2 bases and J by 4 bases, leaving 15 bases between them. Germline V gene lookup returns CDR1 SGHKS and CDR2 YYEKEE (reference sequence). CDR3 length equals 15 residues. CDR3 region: CASSLIVGGGYGYTF. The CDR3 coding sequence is TGTGCCAGCAGCTTAATCGTGGGGGGAGGCTATGGCTACACCTTC.

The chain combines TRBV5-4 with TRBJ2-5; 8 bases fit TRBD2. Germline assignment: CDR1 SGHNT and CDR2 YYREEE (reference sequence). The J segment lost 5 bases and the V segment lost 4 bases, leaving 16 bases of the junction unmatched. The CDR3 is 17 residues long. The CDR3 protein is CASSPSNAGGSGETQYF. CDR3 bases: TGTGCCAGCAGCCCTAGCAATGCGGGGGGTTCAGGGGAGACCCAGTACTTC.

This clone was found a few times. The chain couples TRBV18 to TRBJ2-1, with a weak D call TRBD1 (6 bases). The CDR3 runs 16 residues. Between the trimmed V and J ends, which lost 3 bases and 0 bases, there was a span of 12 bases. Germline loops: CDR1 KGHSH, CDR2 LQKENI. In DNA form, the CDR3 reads TGTGCCAGCTCACCCACAGGGACCCTCTCCTACAATGAGCAGTTCTTC. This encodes CASSPTGTLSYNEQFF.

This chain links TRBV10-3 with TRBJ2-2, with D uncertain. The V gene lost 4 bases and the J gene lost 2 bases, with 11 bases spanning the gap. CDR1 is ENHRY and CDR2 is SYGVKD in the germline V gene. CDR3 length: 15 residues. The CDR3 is CAISGRLDNTGELFF. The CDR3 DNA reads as TGTGCCATCAGTGGGAGACTCGACAACACCGGGGAGCTGTTTTTT.

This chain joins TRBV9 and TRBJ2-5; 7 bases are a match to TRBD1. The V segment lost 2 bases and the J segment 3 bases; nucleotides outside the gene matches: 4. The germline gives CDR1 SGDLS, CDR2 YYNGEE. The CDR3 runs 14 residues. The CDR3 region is CASSVQGQKETQYF. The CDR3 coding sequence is TGTGCCAGCAGCGTCCAGGGACAGAAAGAGACCCAGTACTTC.

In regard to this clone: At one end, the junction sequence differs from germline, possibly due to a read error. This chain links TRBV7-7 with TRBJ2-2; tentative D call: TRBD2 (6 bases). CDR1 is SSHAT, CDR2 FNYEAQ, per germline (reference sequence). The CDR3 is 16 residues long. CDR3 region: CASSLAADPNTGELFF. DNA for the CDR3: TGTGCTAGCAGCTTAGCGGCAGATCCGAACACCGGGGAGCTGTTTTTT.

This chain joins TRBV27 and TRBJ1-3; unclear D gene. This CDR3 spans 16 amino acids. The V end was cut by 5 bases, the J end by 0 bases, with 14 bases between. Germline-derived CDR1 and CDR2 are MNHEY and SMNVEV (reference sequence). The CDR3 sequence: CASSRSGRDSGNTIYF. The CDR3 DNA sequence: TGTGCCAGCAGTCGTAGCGGCCGGGACTCTGGAAACACCATATATTTT.

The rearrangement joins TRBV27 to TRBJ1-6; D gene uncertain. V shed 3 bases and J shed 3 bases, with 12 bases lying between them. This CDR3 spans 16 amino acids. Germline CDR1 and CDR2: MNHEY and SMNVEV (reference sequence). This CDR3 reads CASSLQAMVYNSPLHF. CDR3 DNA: TGTGCCAGCAGTTTGCAGGCCATGGTCTATAATTCACCCCTCCACTTT.

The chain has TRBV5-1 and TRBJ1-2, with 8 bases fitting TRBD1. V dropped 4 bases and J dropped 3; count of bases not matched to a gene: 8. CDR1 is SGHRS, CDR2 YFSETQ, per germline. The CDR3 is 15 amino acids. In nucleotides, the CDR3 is TGCGCCAGCAGCCTGACAGGGGACTACGACTATGGCTACACCTTC. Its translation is CASSLTGDYDYGYTF.

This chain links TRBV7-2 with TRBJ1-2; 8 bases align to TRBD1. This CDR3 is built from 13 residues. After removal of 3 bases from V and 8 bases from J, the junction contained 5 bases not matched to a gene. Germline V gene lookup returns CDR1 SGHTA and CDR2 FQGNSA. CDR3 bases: TGTGCCAGCAGCTTCAGGGGGCTGTGGGGCTACACCTTC. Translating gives CASSFRGLWGYTF.

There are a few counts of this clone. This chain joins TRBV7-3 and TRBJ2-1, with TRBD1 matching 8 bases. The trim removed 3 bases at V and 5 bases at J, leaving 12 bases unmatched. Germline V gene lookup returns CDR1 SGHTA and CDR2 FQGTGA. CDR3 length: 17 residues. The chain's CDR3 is CASSFLSGQGTHNEQFF. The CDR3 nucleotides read TGTGCCAGCAGCTTTTTATCCGGACAGGGTACCCACAATGAGCAGTTCTTC.

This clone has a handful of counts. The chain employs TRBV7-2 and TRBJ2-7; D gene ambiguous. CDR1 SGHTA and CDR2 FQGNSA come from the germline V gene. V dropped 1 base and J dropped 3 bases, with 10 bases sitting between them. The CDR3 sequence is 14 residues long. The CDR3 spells CASSLVRLFYEQYF. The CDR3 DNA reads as TGTGCCAGCAGCTTAGTGCGGCTATTCTACGAGCAGTACTTC.

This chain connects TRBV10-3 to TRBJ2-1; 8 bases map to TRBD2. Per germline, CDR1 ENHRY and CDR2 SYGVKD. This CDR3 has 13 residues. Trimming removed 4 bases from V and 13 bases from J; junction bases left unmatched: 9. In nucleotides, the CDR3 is TGTGCCATCAGTGCCTTCGGGAGGGCCACTCAGTTCTTC. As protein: CAISAFGRATQFF.

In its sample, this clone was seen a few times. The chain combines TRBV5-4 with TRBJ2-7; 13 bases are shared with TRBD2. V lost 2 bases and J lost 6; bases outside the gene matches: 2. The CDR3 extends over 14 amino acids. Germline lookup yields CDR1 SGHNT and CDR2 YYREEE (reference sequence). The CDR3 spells CASSLLAGGGEQYF. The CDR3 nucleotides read TGTGCCAGCAGCTTACTAGCGGGAGGGGGCGAGCAGTACTTC.

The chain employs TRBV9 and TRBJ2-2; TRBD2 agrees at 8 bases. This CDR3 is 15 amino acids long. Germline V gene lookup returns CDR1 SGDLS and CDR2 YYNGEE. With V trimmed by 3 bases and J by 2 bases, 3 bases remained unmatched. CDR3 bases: TGTGCCAGCAGCGCGGGACTAGTCAACACCGGGGAGCTGTTTTTT. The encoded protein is CASSAGLVNTGELFF.

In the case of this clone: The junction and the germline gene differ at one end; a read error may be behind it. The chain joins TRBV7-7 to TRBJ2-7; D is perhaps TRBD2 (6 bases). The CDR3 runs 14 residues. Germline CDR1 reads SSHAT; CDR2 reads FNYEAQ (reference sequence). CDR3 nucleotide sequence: TGTGCTAGCAGCTTAAGCGGGCCCCCTGACGAGCAGTACTTC. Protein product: CASSLSGPPDEQYF.

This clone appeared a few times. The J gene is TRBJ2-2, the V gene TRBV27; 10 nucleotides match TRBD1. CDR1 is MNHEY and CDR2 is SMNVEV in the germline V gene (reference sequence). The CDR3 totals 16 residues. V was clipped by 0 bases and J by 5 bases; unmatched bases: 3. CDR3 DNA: TGTGCCAGCAGTTTATCCCTGGACAGGGGGACCGGGGAGCTGTTTTTT. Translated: CASSLSLDRGTGELFF.

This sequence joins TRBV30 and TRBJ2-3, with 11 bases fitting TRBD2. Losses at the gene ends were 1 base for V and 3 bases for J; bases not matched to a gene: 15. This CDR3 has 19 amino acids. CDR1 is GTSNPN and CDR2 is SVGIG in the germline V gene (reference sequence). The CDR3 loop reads CAWSGGLAGGPAWTDTQYF. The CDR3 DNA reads TGTGCCTGGAGTGGGGGGCTAGCGGGAGGCCCAGCTTGGACAGATACGCAGTATTTT.

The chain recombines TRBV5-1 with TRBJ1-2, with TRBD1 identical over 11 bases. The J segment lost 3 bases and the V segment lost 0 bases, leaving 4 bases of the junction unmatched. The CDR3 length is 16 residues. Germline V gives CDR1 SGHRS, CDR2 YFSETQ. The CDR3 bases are TGCGCCAGCAGCTTGGATATGGACAGGGGGCACTATGGCTACACCTTC. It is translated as CASSLDMDRGHYGYTF.

CDR3 bases: TGTGCCACCAGCAGAGGGACAGGGGGCTCCTACGAGCAGTACTTC. This sequence encodes CATSRGTGGSYEQYF. This chain connects TRBV15 to TRBJ2-7; 10 positions match TRBD1. The V gene end was trimmed by 1 base and the J gene end by 0 bases; junction bases not matched to a gene: 0. This CDR3 contains 15 residues. The germline V gene has CDR1 LNHNV and CDR2 YYDKDF (reference sequence).